This is a list of T cell receptor beta chains from one sample in a study of blood T cell repertoires in COVID-19. Data came from immunoSEQ multiplex PCR; TCRdb stores just in-frame clones and leaves some out. The table lists roughly 250,000 clones, approximately 78% of them singletons. The sequenced material came from peripheral blood. The source is a woman aged 55-69 years with active or convalescent COVID-19. Each CDR3 is given with its conserved first and last residue. Fields, in order: clone size, D gene, V gene, J gene, CDR3 protein, CDR3 DNA. D genes are given only for firm matches. Expanded clones get a size class; other rows say once, few or many, or leave the size out.

clone_size: -
d_call: -
v_call: TRBV7-9
j_call: TRBJ2-5
cdr3_aa: CASSSGTQETQYF
cdr3_nt: TGTGCCAGCAGCTCAGGGACTCAAGAGACCCAGTACTTC

clone_size: few
d_call: -
v_call: TRBV18
j_call: TRBJ1-1
cdr3_aa: CASSPPYGGGRADTEAFF
cdr3_nt: TGTGCCAGCTCACCACCATACGGCGGTGGCAGGGCGGACACTGAAGCTTTCTTT

clone_size: -
d_call: -
v_call: TRBV14
j_call: TRBJ1-2
cdr3_aa: CASSQDFGNGDGYTF
cdr3_nt: TGTGCCAGCAGCCAAGATTTCGGGAATGGGGATGGCTACACCTTC

clone_size: -
d_call: -
v_call: TRBV4-2
j_call: TRBJ1-5
cdr3_aa: CASSQAGQRNQPQHF
cdr3_nt: TGTGCCAGCAGCCAAGCAGGACAGCGCAATCAGCCCCAGCATTTT

clone_size: once
d_call: TRBD1
v_call: TRBV9
j_call: TRBJ2-6
cdr3_aa: CASRGSTGGVHGANVLTF
cdr3_nt: TGTGCCAGCAGAGGGAGTACAGGGGGCGTTCATGGGGCCAACGTCCTGACTTTC

clone_size: once
d_call: -
v_call: TRBV5-1
j_call: TRBJ1-1
cdr3_aa: CASSLRSTTGTNTEAFF
cdr3_nt: TGCGCCAGCAGCTTGCGGTCCACTACAGGGACGAACACTGAAGCTTTCTTT

clone_size: -
d_call: -
v_call: TRBV19
j_call: TRBJ2-7
cdr3_aa: CASVEHAGKSSYEQYF
cdr3_nt: TGTGCCAGCGTCGAGCACGCGGGGAAAAGTTCCTACGAGCAGTACTTC

clone_size: -
d_call: TRBD1
v_call: TRBV7-9
j_call: TRBJ2-7
cdr3_aa: CASSRTGTGAYEQYF
cdr3_nt: TGTGCCAGCAGCCGTACCGGGACAGGGGCCTACGAGCAGTACTTC

clone_size: -
d_call: TRBD1
v_call: TRBV29-1
j_call: TRBJ1-1
cdr3_aa: CSVGRDRDTEAFF
cdr3_nt: TGCAGCGTTGGCCGAGACAGGGACACTGAAGCTTTCTTT

clone_size: -
d_call: TRBD2
v_call: TRBV7-2
j_call: TRBJ2-7
cdr3_aa: CASSSRTSGDRYEQYF
cdr3_nt: TGTGCCAGCAGCTCAAGGACTAGCGGGGACCGCTACGAGCAGTACTTC

clone_size: -
d_call: -
v_call: TRBV15
j_call: TRBJ1-1
cdr3_aa: CATRGQMNTEAFF
cdr3_nt: TGTGCCACCCGTGGACAGATGAACACTGAAGCTTTCTTT

clone_size: -
d_call: TRBD2
v_call: TRBV15
j_call: TRBJ2-3
cdr3_aa: CATSRDGGLAGETQYF
cdr3_nt: TGTGCCACCAGCAGAGATGGGGGACTAGCGGGGGAGACGCAGTATTTT

clone_size: -
d_call: -
v_call: TRBV14
j_call: TRBJ1-2
cdr3_aa: CASSQRPGGGYTF
cdr3_nt: TGTGCCAGCAGCCAGCGCCCGGGAGGTGGCTACACCTTC

clone_size: -
d_call: TRBD2
v_call: TRBV19
j_call: TRBJ2-3
cdr3_aa: CASSPSRLATDTQYF
cdr3_nt: TGTGCCAGTAGCCCCTCAAGACTAGCCACAGATACGCAGTATTTT

clone_size: few
d_call: TRBD2
v_call: TRBV19
j_call: TRBJ2-7
cdr3_aa: CASSPQASGGAPGYEQYF
cdr3_nt: TGTGCCAGTAGTCCCCAGGCTAGCGGGGGGGCTCCTGGTTACGAGCAGTACTTC

clone_size: few
d_call: TRBD1
v_call: TRBV30
j_call: TRBJ1-3
cdr3_aa: CAWATGQGAGNTIYF
cdr3_nt: TGTGCCTGGGCTACCGGACAGGGGGCTGGAAACACCATATATTTT

clone_size: -
d_call: -
v_call: TRBV12-3/TRBV12-4
j_call: TRBJ1-5
cdr3_aa: CASSLALNQPQHF
cdr3_nt: TGTGCCAGCAGTTTAGCCCTAAATCAGCCCCAGCATTTT

clone_size: few
d_call: -
v_call: TRBV7-8
j_call: TRBJ1-6
cdr3_aa: CASSLGLGTNSPLHF
cdr3_nt: TGTGCCAGCAGCTTAGGGTTGGGCACCAATTCACCCCTCCACTTT

clone_size: -
d_call: -
v_call: TRBV6-6
j_call: TRBJ1-3
cdr3_aa: CASSYGEPGNTIYF
cdr3_nt: TGTGCCAGCAGTTACGGGGAGCCTGGAAACACCATATATTTT

clone_size: once
d_call: -
v_call: TRBV7-8
j_call: TRBJ1-1
cdr3_aa: CASSLFQGLNTEAFF
cdr3_nt: TGTGCCAGCAGCTTATTCCAGGGATTGAACACTGAAGCTTTCTTT

clone_size: -
d_call: TRBD2
v_call: TRBV7-2
j_call: TRBJ2-7
cdr3_aa: CASSLGTSVDEQYF
cdr3_nt: TGTGCCAGCAGCTTGGGGACTAGCGTGGACGAGCAGTACTTC

clone_size: -
d_call: -
v_call: TRBV7-7
j_call: TRBJ1-4
cdr3_aa: CASSLALGEKLFF
cdr3_nt: TGTGCCAGCAGCTTAGCTCTAGGCGAAAAACTGTTTTTT

clone_size: -
d_call: -
v_call: TRBV5-1
j_call: TRBJ1-6
cdr3_aa: CASSLGLPGSSYNSPLHF
cdr3_nt: TGCGCCAGCAGCTTGGGCTTGCCGGGAAGCTCCTATAATTCACCCCTCCACTTT

clone_size: few
d_call: TRBD1
v_call: TRBV7-2
j_call: TRBJ2-6
cdr3_aa: CASSLGPDRGVFLANVLTF
cdr3_nt: TGTGCCAGCAGCTTAGGACCGGACAGGGGAGTTTTCTTGGCCAACGTCCTGACTTTC

clone_size: -
d_call: TRBD2
v_call: TRBV7-8
j_call: TRBJ2-7
cdr3_aa: CASSRDGGGYEQYF
cdr3_nt: TGTGCCAGCAGCCGAGACGGGGGGGGCTACGAGCAGTACTTC

clone_size: few
d_call: -
v_call: TRBV19
j_call: TRBJ2-7
cdr3_aa: CASSIGGGYEQYF
cdr3_nt: TGTGCCAGTAGTATCGGCGGCGGGTACGAGCAGTACTTC

clone_size: -
d_call: -
v_call: TRBV30
j_call: TRBJ1-1
cdr3_aa: CAWSSQNTEAFF
cdr3_nt: TGTGCCTGGAGTTCCCAGAACACTGAAGCTTTCTTT